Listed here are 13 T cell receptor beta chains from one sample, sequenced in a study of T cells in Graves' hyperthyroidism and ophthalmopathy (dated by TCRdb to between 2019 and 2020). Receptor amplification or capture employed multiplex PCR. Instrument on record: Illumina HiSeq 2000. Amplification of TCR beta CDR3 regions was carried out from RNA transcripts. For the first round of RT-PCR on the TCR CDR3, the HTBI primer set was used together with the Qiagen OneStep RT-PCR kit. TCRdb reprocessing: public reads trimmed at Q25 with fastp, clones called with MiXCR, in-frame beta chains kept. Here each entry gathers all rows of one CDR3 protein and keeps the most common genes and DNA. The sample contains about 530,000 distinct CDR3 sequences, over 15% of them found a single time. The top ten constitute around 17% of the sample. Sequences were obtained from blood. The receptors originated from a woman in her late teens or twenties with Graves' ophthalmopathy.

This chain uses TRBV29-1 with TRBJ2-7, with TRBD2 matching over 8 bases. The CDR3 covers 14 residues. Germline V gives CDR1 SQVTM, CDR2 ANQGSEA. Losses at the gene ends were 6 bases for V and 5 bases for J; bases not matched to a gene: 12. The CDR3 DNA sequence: TGCAGCGTGGGAAAGGGGACTAGTTTCGACGAGCAGTACTTC. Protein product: CSVGKGTSFDEQYF.

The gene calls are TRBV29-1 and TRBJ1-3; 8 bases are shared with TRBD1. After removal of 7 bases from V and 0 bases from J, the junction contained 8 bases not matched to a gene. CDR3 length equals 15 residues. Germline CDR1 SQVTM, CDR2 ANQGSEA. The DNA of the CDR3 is TGCAGCGCCGTCCGGACAGGGAGCTCTGGAAACACCATATATTTT. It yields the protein CSAVRTGSSGNTIYF.

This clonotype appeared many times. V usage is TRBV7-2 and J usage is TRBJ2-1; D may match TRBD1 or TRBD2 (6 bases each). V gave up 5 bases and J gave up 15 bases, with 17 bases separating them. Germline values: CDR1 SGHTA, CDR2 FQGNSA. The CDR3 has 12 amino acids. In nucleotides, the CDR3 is TGTGCCAGCAGCCCACCGGGACTGGGGGCGTTCTTC. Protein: CASSPPGLGAFF.

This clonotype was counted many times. This chain's CDR3 is CASSLFGGHPDNSPLHF. In nucleotides, the CDR3 is TGTGCCAGCAGTTTATTTGGCGGCCATCCAGATAATTCACCCCTCCACTTT. This chain links TRBV28 with TRBJ1-6, with D uncertain. This CDR3 spans 17 amino acids. Looked up from germline, CDR1 is MDHEN and CDR2 is SYDVKM. Trimming shortened V by 1 base and J by 5 bases, and 15 bases separated the two germline ends.

The DNA for the CDR3 is TGTGCCAGCAGCCCCCACGCCGACAGCAACACCGGGGAGCTGTTTTTT. This encodes CASSPHADSNTGELFF. The V gene is TRBV9, the J gene TRBJ2-2, with D possibly being TRBD1 (5 bases). CDR1 is SGDLS and CDR2 is YYNGEE in the germline V gene. Trimming pared 4 bases from V and 2 bases from J, leaving 15 bases between. This CDR3 is built from 16 residues.

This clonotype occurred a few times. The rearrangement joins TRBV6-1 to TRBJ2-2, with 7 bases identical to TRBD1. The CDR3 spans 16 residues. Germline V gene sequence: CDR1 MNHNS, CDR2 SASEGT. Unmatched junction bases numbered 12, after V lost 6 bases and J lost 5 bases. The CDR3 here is CASSSKQGFGTGELFF. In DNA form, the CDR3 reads TGTGCCAGCAGCTCCAAACAGGGGTTTGGAACCGGGGAGCTGTTTTTT.

CDR3 coding DNA: TGTGCCATCCGAAGGGCAGACAGTTCACCCCTCCACTTT. It yields the protein CAIRRADSSPLHF. The V gene is TRBV28, the J gene TRBJ1-6; possibly TRBD1 for D (5 bases). CDR1 and CDR2 (germline): MDHEN, SYDVKM. This CDR3 comprises 13 residues. Trimming cost V 10 bases and J 9 bases, with 16 bases left between them.

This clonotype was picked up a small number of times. CDR3 nucleotides: TGTGCCAGCAGTAAAGTGACGACAGCCATTACCTATGGCTACACCTTC. It encodes CASSKVTTAITYGYTF. This sequence joins TRBV12-3 or TRBV12-4 and TRBJ1-2; possible D gene TRBD1, 5 bases. V was shortened by 5 bases and J by 4 bases, with 20 bases between the two germline ends. This CDR3 spans 16 amino acids.

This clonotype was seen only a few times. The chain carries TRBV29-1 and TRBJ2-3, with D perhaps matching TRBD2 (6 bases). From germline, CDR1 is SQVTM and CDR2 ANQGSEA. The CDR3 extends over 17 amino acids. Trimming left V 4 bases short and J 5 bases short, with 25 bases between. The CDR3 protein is CSVGPGEMEGPVDTQYF. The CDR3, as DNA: TGCAGCGTTGGGCCCGGGGAGATGGAGGGCCCGGTAGATACGCAGTATTTT.

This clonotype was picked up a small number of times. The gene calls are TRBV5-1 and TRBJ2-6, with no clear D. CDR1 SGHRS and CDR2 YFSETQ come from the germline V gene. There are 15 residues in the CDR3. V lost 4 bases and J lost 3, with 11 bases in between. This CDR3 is CASSTQSFGANVLTF. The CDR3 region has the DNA TGCGCCAGCAGCACACAGTCTTTTGGGGCCAACGTCCTGACTTTC. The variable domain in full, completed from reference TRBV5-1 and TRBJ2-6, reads KAGVTQTPRYLIKTRGQQVTLSCSPISGHRSVSWYQQTPGQGLQFLFEYFSETQRNKGNFPGRFSGRQFSNSRSEMNVSTLELGDSALYLCASSTQSFGANVLTFGAGSRLTVL.

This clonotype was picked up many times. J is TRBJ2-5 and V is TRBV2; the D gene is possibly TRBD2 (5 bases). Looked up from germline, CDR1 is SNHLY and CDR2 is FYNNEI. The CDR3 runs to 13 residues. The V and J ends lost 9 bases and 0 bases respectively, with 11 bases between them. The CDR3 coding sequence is TGTGCCAGGGGCGGCGGGTACCAAGAGACCCAGTACTTC. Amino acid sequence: CARGGGYQETQYF.

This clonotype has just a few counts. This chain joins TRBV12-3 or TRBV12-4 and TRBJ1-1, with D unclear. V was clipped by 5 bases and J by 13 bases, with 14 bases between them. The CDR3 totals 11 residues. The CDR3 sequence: CASSIKMKGFF. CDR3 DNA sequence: TGTGCCAGCAGTATTAAAATGAAAGGTTTCTTT.

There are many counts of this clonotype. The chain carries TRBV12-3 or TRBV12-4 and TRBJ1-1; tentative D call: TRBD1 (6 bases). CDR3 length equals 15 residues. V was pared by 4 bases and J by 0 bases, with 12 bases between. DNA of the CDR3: TGTGCCAGCAGTTCATCCGGGACACTGAACACTGAAGCTTTCTTT. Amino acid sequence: CASSSSGTLNTEAFF.